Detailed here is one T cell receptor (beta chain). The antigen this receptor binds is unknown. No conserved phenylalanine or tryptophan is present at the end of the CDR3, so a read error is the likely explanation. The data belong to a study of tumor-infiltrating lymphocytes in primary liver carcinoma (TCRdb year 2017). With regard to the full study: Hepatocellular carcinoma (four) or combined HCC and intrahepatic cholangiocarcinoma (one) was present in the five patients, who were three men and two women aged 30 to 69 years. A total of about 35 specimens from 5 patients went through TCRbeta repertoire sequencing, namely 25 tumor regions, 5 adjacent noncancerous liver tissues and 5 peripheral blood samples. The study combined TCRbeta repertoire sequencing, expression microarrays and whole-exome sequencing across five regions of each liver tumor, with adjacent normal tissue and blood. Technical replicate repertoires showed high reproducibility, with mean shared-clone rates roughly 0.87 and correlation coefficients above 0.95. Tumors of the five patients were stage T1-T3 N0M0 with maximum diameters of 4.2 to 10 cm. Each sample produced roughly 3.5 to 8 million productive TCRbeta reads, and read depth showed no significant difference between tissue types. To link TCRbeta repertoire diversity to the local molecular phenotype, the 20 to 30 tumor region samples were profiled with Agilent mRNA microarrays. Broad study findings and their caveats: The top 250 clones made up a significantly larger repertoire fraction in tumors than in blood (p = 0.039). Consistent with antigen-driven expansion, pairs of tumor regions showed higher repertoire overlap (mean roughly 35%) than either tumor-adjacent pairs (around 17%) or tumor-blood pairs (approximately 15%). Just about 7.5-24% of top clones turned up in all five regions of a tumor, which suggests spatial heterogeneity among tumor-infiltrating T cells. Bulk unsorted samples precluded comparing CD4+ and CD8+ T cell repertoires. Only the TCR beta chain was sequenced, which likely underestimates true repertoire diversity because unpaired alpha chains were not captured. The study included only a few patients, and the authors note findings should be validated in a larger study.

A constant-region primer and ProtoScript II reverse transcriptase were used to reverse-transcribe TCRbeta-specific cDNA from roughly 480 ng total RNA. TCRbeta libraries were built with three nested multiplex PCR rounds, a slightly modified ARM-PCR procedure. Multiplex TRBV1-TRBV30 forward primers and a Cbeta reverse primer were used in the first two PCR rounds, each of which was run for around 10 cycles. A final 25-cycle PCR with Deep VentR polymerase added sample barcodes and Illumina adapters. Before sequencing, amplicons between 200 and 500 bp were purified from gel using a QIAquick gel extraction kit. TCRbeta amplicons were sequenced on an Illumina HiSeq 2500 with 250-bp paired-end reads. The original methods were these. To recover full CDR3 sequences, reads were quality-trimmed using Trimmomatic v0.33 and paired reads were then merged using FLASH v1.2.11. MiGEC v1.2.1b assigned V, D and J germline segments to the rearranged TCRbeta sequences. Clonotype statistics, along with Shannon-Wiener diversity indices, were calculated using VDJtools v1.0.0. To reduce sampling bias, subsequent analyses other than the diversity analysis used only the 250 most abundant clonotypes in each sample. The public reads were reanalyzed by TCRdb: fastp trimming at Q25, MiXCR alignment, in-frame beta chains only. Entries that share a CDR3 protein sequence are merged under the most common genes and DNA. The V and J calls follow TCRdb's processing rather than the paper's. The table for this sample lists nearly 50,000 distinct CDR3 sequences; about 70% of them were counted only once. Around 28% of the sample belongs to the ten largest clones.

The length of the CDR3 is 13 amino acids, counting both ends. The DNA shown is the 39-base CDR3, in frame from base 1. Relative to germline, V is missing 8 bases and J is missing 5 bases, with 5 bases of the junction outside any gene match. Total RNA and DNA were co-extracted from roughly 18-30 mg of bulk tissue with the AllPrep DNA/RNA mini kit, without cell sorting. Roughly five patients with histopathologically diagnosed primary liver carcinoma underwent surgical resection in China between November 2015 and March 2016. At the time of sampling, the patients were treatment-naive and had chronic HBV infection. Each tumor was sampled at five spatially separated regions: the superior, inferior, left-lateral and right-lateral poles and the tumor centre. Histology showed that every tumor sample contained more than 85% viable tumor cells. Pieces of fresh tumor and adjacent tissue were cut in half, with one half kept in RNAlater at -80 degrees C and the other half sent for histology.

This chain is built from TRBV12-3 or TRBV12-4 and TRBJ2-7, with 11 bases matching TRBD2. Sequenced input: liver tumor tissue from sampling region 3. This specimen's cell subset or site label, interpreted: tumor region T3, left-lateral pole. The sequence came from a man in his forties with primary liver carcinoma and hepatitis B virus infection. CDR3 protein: CASDGLAGDEQYS. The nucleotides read TGTGCCAGCGACGGACTAGCGGGTGACGAGCAGTACTCC.